The rows below give T cell receptor beta chains drawn from one sample of a study of cytomegalovirus exposure and HLA in healthy donors. Sequenced by immunoSEQ multiplex PCR; TCRdb stores in-frame clones only, minus some. The data hold about 140,000 clones, with approximately 87% observed a single time. Sequencing was performed on PBMCs. These receptors all stem from a man between 40 and 49 years old in good health and CMV-seronegative. The CDR3 runs from the conserved cysteine through the conserved F or W. A D gene is named only where the DNA matches it firmly. Expanded clones get a size class; other rows say once, few or many, or leave the size out.

CDR3,DNA,D,V,J,size,length
CASSEAQGQETQYF,TGTGCCAGCAGTGAAGCCCAGGGGCAAGAGACCCAGTACTTC,NA,TRBV2,TRBJ2-5,NA,14
CASSTGDRGLAYEQFF,TGCGCCAGCAGCACCGGGGACAGGGGGTTAGCTTATGAGCAGTTCTTC,TRBD1,TRBV5-1,TRBJ2-1,NA,16
CASSAPDRGNTEAFF,TGTGCCAGCAGCGCGCCAGACAGGGGCAACACTGAAGCTTTCTTT,TRBD1,TRBV7-9,TRBJ1-1,NA,15
CASSGLGSGNTIYF,TGTGCCAGCTCCGGACTAGGATCTGGAAACACCATATATTTT,NA,TRBV18,TRBJ1-3,NA,14
CASSSLVGDREEFF,TGTGCCAGCAGCTCTCTTGTCGGTGACAGGGAGGAGTTCTTC,NA,TRBV7-2,TRBJ2-1,NA,14
CASSAIQGSSGNTIYF,TGCGCCAGCAGCGCGATACAGGGGAGTTCTGGAAACACCATATATTTT,TRBD1,TRBV5-1,TRBJ1-3,NA,16
CASSLWGQREQYF,TGTGCCAGCAGCTTGTGGGGACAGCGAGAGCAGTACTTC,TRBD1,TRBV5-5,TRBJ2-7,once,13
CASSGTGTSGVSSYNEQFF,TGTGCCAGCAGCGGAACCGGGACTAGCGGGGTGAGCTCCTACAATGAGCAGTTCTTC,TRBD2,TRBV7-6,TRBJ2-1,once,19
CSVGQASYEQYF,TGCAGCGTTGGACAGGCAAGCTACGAGCAGTACTTC,NA,TRBV29-1,TRBJ2-7,NA,12
CASSQDGRLQNNEQFF,TGCGCCAGCAGCCAAGATGGGCGCCTTCAGAACAATGAGCAGTTCTTC,NA,TRBV4-1,TRBJ2-1,NA,16
CASLTEDTQYF,TGTGCCAGCCTGACAGAAGATACGCAGTATTTT,NA,TRBV2,TRBJ2-3,NA,11
CASTRSGNTEAFF,TGCGCCAGCACCCGTTCGGGGAACACTGAAGCTTTCTTT,NA,TRBV5-1,TRBJ1-1,NA,13
CASRLSRGQNTEAFF,TGTGCCAGCAGACTTTCCAGGGGGCAGAACACTGAAGCTTTCTTT,TRBD1,TRBV28,TRBJ1-1,once,15
CAWSGLEVTGELFF,TGTGCCTGGAGCGGACTAGAAGTCACCGGGGAGCTGTTTTTT,TRBD2,TRBV30,TRBJ2-2,NA,14
CASSEVELSGNTIYF,TGTGCCAGCAGTGAAGTTGAACTCTCTGGAAACACCATATATTTT,NA,TRBV2,TRBJ1-3,NA,15
CASSLTGVTYNSPLHF,TGCGCCAGCAGCTTGACAGGGGTCACCTATAATTCACCCCTCCACTTT,TRBD1,TRBV5-1,TRBJ1-6,NA,16
CSVDTGGPGNYGYTF,TGCAGCGTGGACACAGGGGGCCCTGGGAACTATGGCTACACCTTC,TRBD1,TRBV29-1,TRBJ1-2,NA,15
CAISESPGGNEKLFF,TGTGCCATCAGTGAGTCGCCAGGGGGGAATGAAAAACTGTTTTTT,TRBD1,TRBV10-3,TRBJ1-4,NA,15
CASSLSQGSLSGANVLTF,TGTGCCAGCAGCTTAAGTCAGGGGTCACTCTCTGGGGCCAACGTCCTGACTTTC,NA,TRBV7-3,TRBJ2-6,NA,18
CASRLREGDSYNEQFF,TGTGCCAGCAGATTAAGGGAGGGGGATTCCTACAATGAGCAGTTCTTC,NA,TRBV27,TRBJ2-1,NA,16
CASTLTGYDYGYTF,TGTGCCAGCACCCTGACAGGGTACGACTATGGCTACACCTTC,TRBD1,TRBV2,TRBJ1-2,NA,14
CASSSSSRGPPYEQYF,TGTGCCAGCAGTTCCTCCTCAAGGGGGCCCCCCTACGAGCAGTACTTC,TRBD1,TRBV6-5,TRBJ2-7,once,16
CASSLLAGGTDEQFF,TGTGCCAGCAGCTTACTAGCGGGAGGTACGGATGAGCAGTTCTTC,TRBD2,TRBV7-9,TRBJ2-1,NA,15
CASRGQGDFGGYTF,TGTGCCAGCAGAGGACAGGGGGATTTTGGTGGCTACACCTTC,TRBD1,TRBV6-6,TRBJ1-2,NA,14
CASRPGQVANYGYTF,TGTGCCAGTAGACCGGGACAGGTAGCTAACTATGGCTACACCTTC,TRBD1,TRBV19,TRBJ1-2,NA,15
CASSPTTSGRATDTQYF,TGTGCCAGCAGCCCCACGACTAGCGGGAGGGCCACAGATACGCAGTATTTT,TRBD2,TRBV13,TRBJ2-3,NA,17
CASSLKRDREIIEAFF,TGTGCCAGCAGCTTAAAACGGGACAGGGAAATAATTGAAGCTTTCTTT,TRBD1,TRBV27,TRBJ1-1,NA,16
CASSQDRLNTEAFF,TGTGCCAGCAGCCAGGACAGACTGAACACTGAAGCTTTCTTT,NA,TRBV7-2,TRBJ1-1,NA,14
CASSLAAGANSPLHF,TGTGCCAGCAGCTTGGCGGCAGGGGCTAATTCACCCCTCCACTTT,NA,TRBV5-6,TRBJ1-6,NA,15
CASSKGGCEGAREQYF,TGTGCCAGCAGCAAAGGAGGGTGTGAGGGGGCCCGTGAGCAGTACTTC,NA,TRBV21-1,TRBJ2-7,NA,16
CASSWAGGSNYGYTF,TGTGCCAGTAGTTGGGCAGGGGGCTCTAACTATGGCTACACCTTC,TRBD1,TRBV19,TRBJ1-2,NA,15
CASSPGDANLAEPQHF,TGTGCCAGTAGTCCGGGGGACGCAAACCTCGCGGAGCCCCAGCATTTT,NA,TRBV19,TRBJ1-5,NA,16
CASSTPGRNTEAFF,TGTGCCAGCAGTACCCCGGGGAGGAACACTGAAGCTTTCTTT,NA,TRBV28,TRBJ1-1,NA,14
CASSLGGQGSHEQYF,TGTGCCAGCAGCTTAGGGGGACAGGGTTCCCACGAGCAGTACTTC,TRBD1,TRBV7-8,TRBJ2-7,NA,15
CASSATGTGVGVREKLFF,TGCGCCAGCAGCGCAACCGGGACAGGGGTTGGAGTAAGGGAAAAACTGTTTTTT,TRBD1,TRBV5-1,TRBJ1-4,NA,18
CASSHRDRGRETQYF,TGTGCCAGCAGTCACCGGGACAGGGGGCGAGAGACCCAGTACTTC,TRBD1,TRBV6-5,TRBJ2-5,NA,15
CASSSGRAGETQYF,TGTGCCAGCAGCTCCGGGAGGGCCGGGGAGACCCAGTACTTC,TRBD2,TRBV11-2,TRBJ2-5,few,14
CASTATSAEQFF,TGTGCCAGCACCGCGACTAGCGCTGAGCAGTTCTTC,TRBD2,TRBV6-6,TRBJ2-1,NA,12
CASSETGGYNSPLHF,TGTGCCAGCAGTGAAACAGGGGGGTATAATTCACCCCTCCACTTT,TRBD1,TRBV25-1,TRBJ1-6,NA,15
CAGSPSEGGGDEQYF,TGTGCCGGCAGTCCCTCCGAGGGCGGGGGGGACGAGCAGTACTTC,TRBD2,TRBV27,TRBJ2-7,NA,15
CAWSGPPPGQSYTF,TGTGCCTGGAGTGGTCCCCCACCGGGACAGAGCTACACCTTC,TRBD1,TRBV30,TRBJ1-2,few,14
CASTSSGRGTGELFF,TGTGCCAGCACCTCTAGCGGGAGAGGTACCGGGGAGCTGTTTTTT,TRBD2,TRBV6-5,TRBJ2-2,NA,15
CASSVGQENYEQYF,TGTGCCAGCAGCGTCGGACAGGAGAACTACGAGCAGTACTTC,TRBD1,TRBV9,TRBJ2-7,NA,14
CASSPPGTSGYNEQFF,TGTGCCAGCTCACCACCGGGGACTAGCGGTTACAATGAGCAGTTCTTC,TRBD2,TRBV18,TRBJ2-1,NA,16
CASSGLDRASGNTIYF,TGTGCCAGCTCGGGCCTTGACAGGGCCTCTGGAAACACCATATATTTT,TRBD1,TRBV2,TRBJ1-3,NA,16
CASSVAGLAPLHF,TGTGCCAGCAGCGTGGCAGGGTTGGCACCCCTCCACTTT,NA,TRBV7-2,TRBJ1-6,NA,13
CASSSLAVSYEQYF,TGTGCCAGTAGTAGTCTAGCGGTCTCCTACGAGCAGTACTTC,TRBD2,TRBV19,TRBJ2-7,NA,14
CASSHGVAGGGNEQFF,TGCGCCAGCAGTCACGGCGTAGCGGGGGGCGGGAATGAGCAGTTCTTC,TRBD2,TRBV23-1,TRBJ2-1,NA,16
CASSPRTPKGNEQFF,TGTGCCAGCAGCCCTCGGACTCCAAAAGGCAATGAGCAGTTCTTC,NA,TRBV7-6,TRBJ2-1,once,15
CASSLDRGGAYEQYF,TGTGCCAGCAGCTTAGACCGGGGGGGCGCCTACGAGCAGTACTTC,TRBD2,TRBV7-2,TRBJ2-7,few,15
CASSSSGQGRNEQYF,TGTGCCAGCAGCTCTTCGGGACAGGGCCGCAACGAGCAGTACTTC,TRBD1,TRBV7-2,TRBJ2-7,NA,15
CASSQDRGYNTEAFF,TGTGCCAGCAGCCAAGATCGGGGTTATAACACTGAAGCTTTCTTT,NA,TRBV14,TRBJ1-1,NA,15
CASRSGTGSGEKLFF,TGTGCCAGTAGGTCCGGGACAGGGTCGGGGGAAAAACTGTTTTTT,TRBD1,TRBV19,TRBJ1-4,NA,15
CASSFLTGTGELFF,TGTGCCAGCAGCTTCCTTACAGGGACCGGGGAGCTGTTTTTT,NA,TRBV5-6,TRBJ2-2,NA,14
CASSSTDRGSNQPQHF,TGTGCCAGCAGCTCAACGGACAGGGGGAGCAATCAGCCCCAGCATTTT,TRBD1,TRBV7-2,TRBJ1-5,NA,16